This T cell receptor beta chain was sequenced in a study of T cells in Graves' hyperthyroidism and ophthalmopathy. Points on this clonotype: Its antigen is unidentified.

Using RNA transcripts as the source, TCR beta CDR3 regions were amplified. HTBI primers were employed in a first-round RT-PCR of the TCR CDR3. TCRdb fed the multiplex PCR reads into MiXCR, producing one record per CDR3 protein. Of fewer than 900,000 distinct CDR3 sequences in the sample, around 20% were seen once. V gave up 4 bases and J gave up 1 base, with 10 bases separating them. CDR3 length: 14 residues. CDR1 and CDR2 (germline): SQVTM, ANQGSEA. Whole-study findings and limits: Most expanded thyroid clonotypes above 0.001 also appeared in blood.

The chain carries TRBV29-1 and TRBJ2-2; the D is unclear. The clonotype originates from a woman between 50 and 59 years old with Graves' hyperthyroidism that later progressed to Graves' ophthalmopathy. Sequenced input: blood. The CDR3 is CSVGTGVNTGELFF. DNA of the CDR3: TGCAGCGTTGGCACGGGTGTGAACACCGGGGAGCTGTTTTTT.